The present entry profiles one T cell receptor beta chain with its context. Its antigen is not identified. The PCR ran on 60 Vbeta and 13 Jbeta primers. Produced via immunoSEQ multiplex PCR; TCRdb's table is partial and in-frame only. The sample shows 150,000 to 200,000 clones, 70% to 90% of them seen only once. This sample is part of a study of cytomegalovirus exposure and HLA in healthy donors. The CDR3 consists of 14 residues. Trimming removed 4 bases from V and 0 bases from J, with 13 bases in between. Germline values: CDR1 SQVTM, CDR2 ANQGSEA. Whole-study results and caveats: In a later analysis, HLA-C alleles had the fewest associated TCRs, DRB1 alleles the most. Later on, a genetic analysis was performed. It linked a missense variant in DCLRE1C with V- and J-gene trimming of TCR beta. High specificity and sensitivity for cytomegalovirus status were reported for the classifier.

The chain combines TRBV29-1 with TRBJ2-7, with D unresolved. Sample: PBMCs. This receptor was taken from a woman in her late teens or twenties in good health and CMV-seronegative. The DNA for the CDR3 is TGCAGCGTTGTCCCCAGGCTCGGCTCCTACGAGCAGTACTTC. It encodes CSVVPRLGSYEQYF.